One and the same sample provided the 30 T cell receptor beta chains below, sequenced in a study of CD8 T cells in Susac syndrome. It was with random hexamers that 0.5 to 1 ug RNA was reverse transcribed. Using its own MiXCR run on the immunoSEQ multiplex PCR reads, TCRdb lists one record per CDR3 protein. In the table there are roughly 180,000 distinct CDR3 sequences, roughly 94% of which are singletons. Sequenced sample: CD4+ T cells from PBMCs. These TCRs come from a human donor with Susac syndrome.

V usage is TRBV20-1 and J usage is TRBJ2-3; maybe TRBD1 (6 bases). This CDR3 is built from 16 residues. Trimming took 4 bases from V and 2 from J, leaving 19 bases between them. In germline, CDR1 is DFQATT, CDR2 SNEGSKA (reference sequence). CDR3 coding DNA: TGCAGTGCTACCCCGGGACACAAGTCCACCACAGATACGCAGTATTTT. Translation: CSATPGHKSTTDTQYF.

The genes are TRBV24-1 and TRBJ2-5; weak D call: TRBD1 (5 bases). The CDR3 is 13 amino acids. CDR1 and CDR2 (germline): KGHDR, SFDVKD. The ends were cut back, 4 bases at V and 5 bases at J, with 10 bases in the middle. The CDR3 reads CATSEGPGETQYF. Here the CDR3 DNA reads TGTGCCACCAGTGAGGGGCCAGGGGAGACCCAGTACTTC.

This clonotype appeared a few times. The rearrangement joins TRBV7-9 to TRBJ1-2, with a tentative D call TRBD1 (5 bases). Germline CDR1 reads SEHNR; CDR2 reads FQNEAQ (reference sequence). The CDR3 totals 14 residues. V lost 1 base, J lost 5 bases, and 11 bases lay in between. The CDR3 sequence is CASSLGGDGYGYTF. The CDR3 DNA reads TGTGCCAGCAGCTTAGGAGGGGATGGTTATGGCTACACCTTC.

The chain combines TRBV29-1 with TRBJ2-7, with 8 positions matching TRBD2. The CDR3 loop spans 13 amino acids. V trimming: 5 bases; J trimming: 5 bases; junction bases outside the gene matches: 8. Looked up from germline, CDR1 is SQVTM and CDR2 is ANQGSEA. CDR3 sequence (DNA): TGCAGCGTTACGGGAGGGCCTGGGAACGAGCAGTACTTC. Translating gives CSVTGGPGNEQYF.

The chain carries TRBV28 and TRBJ2-7, with D unclear. Looked up from germline, CDR1 is MDHEN and CDR2 is SYDVKM. Trimming stripped 7 bases from V and 0 bases from J, with 13 bases between. The CDR3 spans 14 residues. This CDR3 reads CASTPVPPSYEQYF. DNA of the CDR3: TGTGCCAGCACTCCGGTTCCGCCCTCCTACGAGCAGTACTTC.

The rearrangement joins TRBV24-1 to TRBJ2-2; TRBD1 matches at 9 bases. The CDR3 consists of 15 residues. J was trimmed by 4 bases and V by 4 bases; bases with no gene match: 3. In germline, CDR1 is KGHDR, CDR2 SFDVKD. CDR3 nucleotides: TGTGCCACCAGTGAAACAGGGGGCCCCACCGGGGAGCTGTTTTTT. Its translation is CATSETGGPTGELFF.

The genes are TRBV12-3 or TRBV12-4 and TRBJ1-1; D gene uncertain. This CDR3 comprises 11 residues. V gave up 2 bases and J gave up 7 bases, with 5 bases separating them. The CDR3 DNA reads as TGTGCCAGCAGTTTATGGGTTGAAGCTTTCTTT. This codes for CASSLWVEAFF.

The chain links TRBV9 to TRBJ1-5; 8 nucleotides align to TRBD1. The CDR3 contains 15 residues. V was clipped by 4 bases and J by 11 bases; unmatched bases: 14. From germline, CDR1 is SGDLS and CDR2 YYNGEE. CDR3 nucleotides: TGTGCCAGCAGCCCCGGGACAGGCGGGTCGGAGGCCCAGCATTTT. It encodes CASSPGTGGSEAQHF.

This clonotype was picked up one time. V usage is TRBV12-3 or TRBV12-4 and J usage is TRBJ2-7; D may be TRBD1 (6 bases). V lost 6 bases to trimming and J lost 1 base, with 13 bases between them. The CDR3 is 14 amino acids. The CDR3 spells CASSPDRTSYEQYF. The CDR3 nucleotides read TGTGCCAGCAGCCCCGACAGGACGTCCTACGAGCAGTACTTC.

This chain's CDR3 is CASSYSRSNGGYTF. The DNA for the CDR3 is TGTGCCAGCAGTTACTCGAGGTCAAATGGTGGCTACACCTTC. This chain links TRBV6-5 with TRBJ1-2, with D unresolved. This CDR3 comprises 14 residues. The germline gives CDR1 MNHEY, CDR2 SVGAGI. V lost 0 bases to trimming and J lost 7 bases, with 12 bases between them.

This chain uses TRBV20-1 with TRBJ1-1; no definite D call. CDR1 and CDR2 (germline): DFQATT, SNEGSKA (reference sequence). The ends were cut back, 5 bases at V and 1 base at J, with 14 bases in the middle. This CDR3 has 14 amino acids. Written as DNA, the CDR3 is TGCAGTGCTCGCGACCCCGTAACGAACACTGAAGCTTTCTTT. This sequence encodes CSARDPVTNTEAFF.

This sequence joins TRBV12-3 or TRBV12-4 and TRBJ2-5, with D perhaps given as TRBD1 or TRBD2 (5 bases each). This CDR3 contains 15 residues. V was trimmed by 7 bases and J by 2 bases, leaving 17 bases between them. CDR3 residues: CASTPGQPLQETQYF. CDR3 nucleotide sequence: TGTGCCAGCACCCCGGGGCAGCCACTACAAGAGACCCAGTACTTC.

This clonotype was seen a handful of times. This chain connects TRBV29-1 to TRBJ1-4; 10 nucleotides match TRBD1. V dropped 6 bases and J dropped 8; count of bases not matched to a gene: 9. CDR1 and CDR2 (germline): SQVTM, ANQGSEA. The CDR3 totals 14 residues. CDR3: CSVETGTGDEKLFF. In nucleotides, the CDR3 is TGCAGCGTAGAAACCGGGACAGGGGACGAAAAACTGTTTTTT.

This clonotype was picked up one time. The chain recombines TRBV6-2 or TRBV6-3 with TRBJ1-5; the match to TRBD1 covers 7 bases. This CDR3 is built from 13 residues. CDR1 and CDR2 from the germline V gene are MNHEY and SVGEGT. Germline trimming cut 6 bases from V and 7 bases from J; bases unmatched to any gene: 6. CDR3 bases: TGTGCCAGCAGACTAAGGGGGCTCCAGCCCCAGCATTTT. Protein: CASRLRGLQPQHF.

The count of this clonotype is one. The chain carries TRBV20-1 and TRBJ1-1; D gene unclear. V dropped 1 base and J dropped 6 bases, with 18 bases sitting between them. CDR1 and CDR2 (germline): DFQATT, SNEGSKA (reference sequence). The CDR3 has 15 residues. CDR3 nucleotides: TGCAGTGCTAGAGCCCCAGCCGGGGTAGTGGCTGAAGCTTTCTTT. Its translation is CSARAPAGVVAEAFF.

CDR3: CASSPSGSYEQYF. The CDR3 nucleotides read TGTGCCAGCTCACCAAGCGGGAGCTACGAGCAGTACTTC. The V call is TRBV18, the J call TRBJ2-7; the match to TRBD2 covers 8 bases. This CDR3 is built from 13 residues. Germline V lookup: CDR1 KGHSH, CDR2 LQKENI. The junction had 0 bases not matched to a gene; V was cut back by 2 bases and J by 3 bases.

The chain recombines TRBV7-2 with TRBJ2-5, with TRBD1 matching over 9 bases. Trimming took 3 bases from V and 5 from J; bases not matched to a gene: 10. The V gene's germline CDR1 is SGHTA and CDR2 FQGNSA. The CDR3 runs 16 residues. The CDR3 loop reads CASSFSPQGAGETQYF. The CDR3 nucleotides read TGTGCCAGCAGCTTCTCCCCACAGGGGGCTGGGGAGACCCAGTACTTC.

The J gene is TRBJ2-3, the V gene TRBV12-3 or TRBV12-4; possibly TRBD1 for D (6 bases). V shed 5 bases and J shed 0 bases, with 12 bases lying between them. This CDR3 is 15 amino acids long. In nucleotides, the CDR3 is TGTGCCAGCAGTCCAACAGGGATTAGCACAGATACGCAGTATTTT. Protein sequence: CASSPTGISTDTQYF.

On this clonotype itself: The junction departs from germline at one end; a sequencing error may be responsible. The genes are TRBV3-1 and TRBJ2-4, with D unresolved. This CDR3 comprises 13 residues. Germline lookup yields CDR1 LGHDT and CDR2 YNNKEL (reference sequence). The CDR3 sequence: CASSQGARNIQYF. DNA of the CDR3: TGTGCCAGCAGCCAAGGAGCCAGAAACATTCAGTACTTC.

This clonotype was detected only once. The chain recombines TRBV7-3 with TRBJ2-6; D not resolved. Germline lookup yields CDR1 SGHTA and CDR2 FQGTGA. The CDR3 is made up of 17 amino acids. The germline V and J ends were trimmed by 7 bases and 0 bases, with 16 bases remaining between them. The CDR3 DNA reads as TGTGCCAGCATAGGATTCACGACCCCCTCTGGGGCCAACGTCCTGACTTTC. This translates into CASIGFTTPSGANVLTF.

The rearrangement uses TRBV25-1 and TRBJ1-6; TRBD1 matches at 7 bases. The CDR3 runs 14 residues. The germline V gene has CDR1 MGHDK and CDR2 SYGVNS. The trim removed 6 bases at V and 9 bases at J, leaving 8 bases unmatched. CDR3 DNA sequence: TGTGCCAGCAGATTGACAGGGCGCGGTTCACCCCTCCACTTT. Its protein product is CASRLTGRGSPLHF.

The chain employs TRBV20-1 and TRBJ2-7; D is unclear. Germline assignment: CDR1 DFQATT and CDR2 SNEGSKA (reference sequence). The CDR3 consists of 10 residues. Trimming took off 6 bases at V and 3 bases at J, with 6 bases between the two ends. The CDR3 DNA reads as TGCAGTGCGGGCCTCTACGAGCAGTACTTC. This translates into CSAGLYEQYF.

This chain joins TRBV6-6 and TRBJ2-5; either TRBD1 or TRBD2 may fit D (6 bases each). V was pared by 4 bases and J by 0 bases, with 12 bases between. This CDR3 comprises 15 residues. Germline V gene data show CDR1 as MNHNY and CDR2 as SVGAGI (reference sequence). The CDR3 bases are TGTGCCAGCAGTTTAAGGGGGGAGTACCAAGAGACCCAGTACTTC. Translated: CASSLRGEYQETQYF.

The chain links TRBV30 to TRBJ2-1; 9 bases match TRBD2. Trimming at V came to 5 bases and at J to 4 bases, leaving 3 bases not matched to a gene. The CDR3 extends over 13 amino acids. Per germline, CDR1 GTSNPN and CDR2 SVGIG (reference sequence). The CDR3 region has the DNA TGTGCCTGGGCTAGCGGGGCATACAATGAGCAGTTCTTC. Amino acids: CAWASGAYNEQFF.

The rearrangement uses TRBV12-3 or TRBV12-4 and TRBJ1-1; D gene ambiguous. This CDR3 has 14 residues. Trimming left V 6 bases short and J 1 base short, with 12 bases between. This CDR3 reads CASSPGAGNTEAFF. CDR3 DNA sequence: TGTGCCAGCAGCCCCGGAGCGGGGAACACTGAAGCTTTCTTT.

The V and J genes are TRBV6-6 and TRBJ2-7; D call uncertain. The CDR3 loop spans 13 amino acids. Between the trimmed V and J ends, which lost 4 bases and 3 bases, there was a span of 10 bases. Germline V gene lookup returns CDR1 MNHNY and CDR2 SVGAGI (reference sequence). CDR3 sequence (DNA): TGTGCCAGCAGTTTGCGGCGGTACTACGAGCAGTACTTC. Translating it yields CASSLRRYYEQYF.

The V gene is TRBV4-1, the J gene TRBJ2-5, with D perhaps matching TRBD2 (6 bases). From germline, CDR1 is MGHRA and CDR2 YSYEKL. CDR3 length: 15 amino acids. V was shortened by 2 bases and J by 2 bases, with 12 bases between the two germline ends. The CDR3 coding sequence is TGCGCCAGCAGCCAACGGGCTAGCGAGCAAGAGACCCAGTACTTC. It encodes CASSQRASEQETQYF.

This chain uses TRBV5-1 with TRBJ1-1, with D possibly matching TRBD1 (6 bases). The ends were cut back, 4 bases at V and 5 bases at J, with 12 bases in the middle. Germline values: CDR1 SGHRS, CDR2 YFSETQ. The CDR3 length is 13 residues. The CDR3 region is CASSTQGTTEAFF. The CDR3 bases are TGCGCCAGCAGCACACAGGGTACGACTGAAGCTTTCTTT.

The gene calls are TRBV5-1 and TRBJ2-3; D is uncertain. Germline lookup yields CDR1 SGHRS and CDR2 YFSETQ. This CDR3 is 15 amino acids long. The V and J ends lost 1 base and 3 bases respectively, with 12 bases between them. In DNA, the CDR3 is TGCGCCAGCAGCTTGTACTCGCTCAGGACAGATACGCAGTATTTT. Protein: CASSLYSLRTDTQYF.

The chain has TRBV20-1 and TRBJ2-1; no clear D. Germline CDR1 is DFQATT and CDR2 is SNEGSKA (reference sequence). The CDR3 totals 13 residues. V lost 2 bases and J 6 bases, leaving 11 bases between the germline ends. The chain's CDR3 is CSARIMGFNEQFF. DNA for the CDR3: TGCAGTGCTAGAATCATGGGGTTCAATGAGCAGTTCTTC.